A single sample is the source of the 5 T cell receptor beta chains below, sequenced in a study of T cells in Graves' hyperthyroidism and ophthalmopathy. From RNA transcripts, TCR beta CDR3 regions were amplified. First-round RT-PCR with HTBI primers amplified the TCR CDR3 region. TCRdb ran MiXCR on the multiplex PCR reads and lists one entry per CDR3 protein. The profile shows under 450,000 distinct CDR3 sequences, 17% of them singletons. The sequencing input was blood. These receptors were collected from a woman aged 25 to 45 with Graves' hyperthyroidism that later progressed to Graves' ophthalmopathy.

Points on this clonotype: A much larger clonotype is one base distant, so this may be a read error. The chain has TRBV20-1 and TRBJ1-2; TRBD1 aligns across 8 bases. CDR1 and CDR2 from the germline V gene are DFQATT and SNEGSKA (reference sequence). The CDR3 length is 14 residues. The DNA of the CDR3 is TGCAGTGCTGGGGGATCGGACAGGGTGGATGGCCACACCTTC. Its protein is CSAGGSDRVDGHTF.

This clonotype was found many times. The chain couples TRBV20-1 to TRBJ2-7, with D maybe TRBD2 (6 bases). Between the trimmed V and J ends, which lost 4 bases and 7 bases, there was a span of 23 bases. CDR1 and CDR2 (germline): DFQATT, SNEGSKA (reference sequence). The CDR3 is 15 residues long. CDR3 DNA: TGCAGTGCTACATCATTCCCGGCGGGGTCGGTTGAGCAGTACTTC. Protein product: CSATSFPAGSVEQYF.

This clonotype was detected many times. In DNA, the CDR3 is TGCAGCGTCGCGACCGGACATGCCCCTGAGGAGGGGACCCAGTACTTC. As protein: CSVATGHAPEEGTQYF. The chain links TRBV29-1 to TRBJ2-5; TRBD2 is a possible D gene (6 bases). V was pared by 6 bases and J by 7 bases, with 27 bases between. Germline loops: CDR1 SQVTM, CDR2 ANQGSEA. CDR3 length: 16 residues.

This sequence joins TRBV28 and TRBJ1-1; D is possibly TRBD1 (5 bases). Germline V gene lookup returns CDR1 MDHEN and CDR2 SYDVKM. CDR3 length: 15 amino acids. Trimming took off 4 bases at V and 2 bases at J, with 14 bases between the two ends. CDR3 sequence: CASSSLTEYNTEAFF. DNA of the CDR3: TGTGCCAGCAGTTCCCTGACAGAGTATAACACTGAAGCTTTCTTT.

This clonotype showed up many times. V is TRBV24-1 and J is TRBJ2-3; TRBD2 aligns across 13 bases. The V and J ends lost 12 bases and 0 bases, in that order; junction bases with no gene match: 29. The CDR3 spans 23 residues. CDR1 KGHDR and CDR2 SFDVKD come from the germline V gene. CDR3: CAPYSPGTEPIRLAGGSTDTQYF. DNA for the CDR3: TGTGCCCCCTACTCCCCAGGGACGGAGCCGATACGACTAGCGGGAGGAAGCACAGATACGCAGTATTTT.